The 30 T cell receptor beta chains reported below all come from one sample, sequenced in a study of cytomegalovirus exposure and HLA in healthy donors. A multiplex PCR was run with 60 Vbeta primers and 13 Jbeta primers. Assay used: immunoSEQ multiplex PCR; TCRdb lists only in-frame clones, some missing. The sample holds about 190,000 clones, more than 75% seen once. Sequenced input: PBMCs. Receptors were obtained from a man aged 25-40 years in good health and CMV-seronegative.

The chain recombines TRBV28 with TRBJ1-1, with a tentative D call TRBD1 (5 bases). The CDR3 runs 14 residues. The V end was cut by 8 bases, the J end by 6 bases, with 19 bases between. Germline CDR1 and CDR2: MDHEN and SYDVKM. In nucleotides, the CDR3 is TGTGCCAGCCAAAGGTCAGGGCCTTACGCTGAAGCTTTCTTT. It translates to CASQRSGPYAEAFF. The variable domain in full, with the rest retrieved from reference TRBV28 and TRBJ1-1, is DVKVTQSSRYLVKRTGEKVFLECVQDMDHENMFWYRQDPGLGLRLIYFSYDVKMKEKGDIPEGYSVSREKKERFSLILESASTNQTSMYLCASQRSGPYAEAFFGQGTRLTVV.

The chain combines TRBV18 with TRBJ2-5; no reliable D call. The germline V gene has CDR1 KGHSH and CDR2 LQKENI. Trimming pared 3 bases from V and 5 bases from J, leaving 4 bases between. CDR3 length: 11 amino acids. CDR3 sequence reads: CASSPGETQYF. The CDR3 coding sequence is TGTGCCAGCTCACCGGGCGAGACCCAGTACTTC.

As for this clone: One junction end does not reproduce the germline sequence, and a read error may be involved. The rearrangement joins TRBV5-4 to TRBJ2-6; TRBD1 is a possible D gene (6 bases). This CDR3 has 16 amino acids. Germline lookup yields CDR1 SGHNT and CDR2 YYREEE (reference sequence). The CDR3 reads CASSLSPDSWANGLTF. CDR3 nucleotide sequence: TGTGCCAGCAGCTTGTCCCCGGACAGCTGGGCCAACGGCCTGACTTTC.

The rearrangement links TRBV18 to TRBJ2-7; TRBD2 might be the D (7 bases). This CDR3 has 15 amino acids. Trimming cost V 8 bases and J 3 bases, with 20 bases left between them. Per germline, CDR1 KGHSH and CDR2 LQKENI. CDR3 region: CASTAGAGSLYEQYF. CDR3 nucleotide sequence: TGTGCCAGCACCGCGGGGGCAGGGAGTCTCTACGAGCAGTACTTC.

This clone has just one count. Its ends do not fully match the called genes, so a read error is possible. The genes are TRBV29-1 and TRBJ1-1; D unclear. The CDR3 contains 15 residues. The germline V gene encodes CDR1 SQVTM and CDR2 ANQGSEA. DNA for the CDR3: TGCAGCGTTGCAAAGTGGGAGGTGGGCCTACCAGGAGTTTCTTTT. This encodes CSVAKWEVGLPGVSF.

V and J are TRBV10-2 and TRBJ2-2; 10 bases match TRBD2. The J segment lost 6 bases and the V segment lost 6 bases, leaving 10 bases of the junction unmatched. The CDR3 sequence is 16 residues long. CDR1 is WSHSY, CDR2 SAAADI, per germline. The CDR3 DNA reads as TGCGCCAGCAGCGGGGCTAGCGGGGGACCTCCCGGGGAGCTGTTTTTT. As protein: CASSGASGGPPGELFF.

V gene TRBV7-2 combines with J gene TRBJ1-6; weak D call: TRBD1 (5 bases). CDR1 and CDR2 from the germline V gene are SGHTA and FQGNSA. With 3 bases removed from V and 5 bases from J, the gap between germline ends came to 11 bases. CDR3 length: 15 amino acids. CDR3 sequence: CASSFQGHDNSPLHF. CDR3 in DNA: TGTGCCAGCAGCTTTCAGGGTCACGATAATTCACCCCTCCACTTT.

The CDR3 here is CASSSFGRGTNQPQHF. As DNA, the CDR3 is TGTGCCAGCAGCTCTTTTGGGCGAGGGACAAATCAGCCCCAGCATTTT. The genes are TRBV5-5 and TRBJ1-5, with TRBD1 as a possible D gene (6 bases). The CDR3 has 16 amino acids. V lost 3 bases, J lost 4 bases, and 17 bases lay in between. The germline V gene has CDR1 SGHKS and CDR2 YYEKEE (reference sequence).

The DNA for the CDR3 is TGTGCCAGCGGGGGGGAAGAGACCCAGTACTTC. Translation: CASGGEETQYF. The chain has TRBV2 and TRBJ2-5; TRBD2 agrees at 7 bases. V was clipped by 8 bases and J by 3 bases; unmatched bases: 0. Germline CDR1 is SNHLY and CDR2 is FYNNEI. The CDR3 is 11 amino acids.

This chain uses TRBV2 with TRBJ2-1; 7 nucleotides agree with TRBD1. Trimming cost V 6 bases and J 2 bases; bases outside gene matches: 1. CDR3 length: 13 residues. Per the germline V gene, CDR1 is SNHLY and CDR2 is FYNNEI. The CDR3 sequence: CASRDRTYNEQFF. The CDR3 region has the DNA TGTGCCAGCAGGGACAGGACCTACAATGAGCAGTTCTTC. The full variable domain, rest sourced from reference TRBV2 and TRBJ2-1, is EPEVTQTPSHQVTQMGQEVILRCVPISNHLYFYWYRQILGQKVEFLVSFYNNEISEKSEIFDDQFSVERPDGSNFTLKIRSTKLEDSAMYFCASRDRTYNEQFFGPGTRLTVL.

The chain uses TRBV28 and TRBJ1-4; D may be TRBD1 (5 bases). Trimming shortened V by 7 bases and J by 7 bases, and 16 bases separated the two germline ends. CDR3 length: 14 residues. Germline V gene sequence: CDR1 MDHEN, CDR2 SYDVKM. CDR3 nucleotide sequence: TGTGCCAGCACTCGCGGGGGATTCAGTGAAAAACTGTTTTTT. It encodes CASTRGGFSEKLFF.

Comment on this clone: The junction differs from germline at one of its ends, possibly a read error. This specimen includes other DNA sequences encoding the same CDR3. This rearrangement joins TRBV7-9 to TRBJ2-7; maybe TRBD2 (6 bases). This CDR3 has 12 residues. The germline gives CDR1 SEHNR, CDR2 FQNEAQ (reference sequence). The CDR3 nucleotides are TGTTCCAGTAGCTTTCTAGGGAGGGAGCAGTACTTC. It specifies CSSSFLGREQYF.

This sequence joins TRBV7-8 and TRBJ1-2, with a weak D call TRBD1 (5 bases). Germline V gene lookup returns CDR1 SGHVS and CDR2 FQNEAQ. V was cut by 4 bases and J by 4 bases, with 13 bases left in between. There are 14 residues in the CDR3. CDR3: CASSWDGGGYGYTF. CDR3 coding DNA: TGTGCCAGCAGCTGGGACGGGGGAGGCTATGGCTACACCTTC.

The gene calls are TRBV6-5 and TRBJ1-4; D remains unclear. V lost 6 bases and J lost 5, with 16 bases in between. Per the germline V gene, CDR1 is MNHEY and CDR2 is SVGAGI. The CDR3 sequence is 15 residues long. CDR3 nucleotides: TGTGCCAGCAGCCTTGGTAGGAGCCCAAATGAAAAACTGTTTTTT. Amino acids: CASSLGRSPNEKLFF.

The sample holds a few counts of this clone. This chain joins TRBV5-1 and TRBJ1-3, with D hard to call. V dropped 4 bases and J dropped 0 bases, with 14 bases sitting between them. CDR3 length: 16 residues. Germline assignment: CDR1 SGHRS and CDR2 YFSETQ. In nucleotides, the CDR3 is TGCGCCAGCAGCCCCCGCAGCGAGACCTCTGGAAACACCATATATTTT. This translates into CASSPRSETSGNTIYF.

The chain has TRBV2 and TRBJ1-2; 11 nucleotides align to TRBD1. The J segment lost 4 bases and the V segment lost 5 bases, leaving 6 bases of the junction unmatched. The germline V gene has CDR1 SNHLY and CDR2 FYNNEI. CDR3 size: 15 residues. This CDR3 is CASSLRTGGTYGYTF. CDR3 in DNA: TGTGCCAGCAGTTTGAGGACAGGGGGCACCTATGGCTACACCTTC.

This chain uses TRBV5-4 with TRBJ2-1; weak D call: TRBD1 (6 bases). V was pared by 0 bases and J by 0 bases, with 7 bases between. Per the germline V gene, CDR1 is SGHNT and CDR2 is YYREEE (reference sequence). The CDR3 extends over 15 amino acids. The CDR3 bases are TGTGCCAGCAGCTTGGAAGGGGGCTCCTACAATGAGCAGTTCTTC. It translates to CASSLEGGSYNEQFF.

The CDR3 nucleotides read TGTGCCAGCAGCTTGGCGGGGGACGACGGGGCTTTCTTT. Its translation is CASSLAGDDGAFF. The chain has TRBV5-4 and TRBJ1-1; tentative D call: TRBD1 (5 bases). The V gene's germline CDR1 is SGHNT and CDR2 YYREEE (reference sequence). This CDR3 contains 13 residues. With 0 bases removed from V and 11 bases from J, the gap between germline ends came to 14 bases.

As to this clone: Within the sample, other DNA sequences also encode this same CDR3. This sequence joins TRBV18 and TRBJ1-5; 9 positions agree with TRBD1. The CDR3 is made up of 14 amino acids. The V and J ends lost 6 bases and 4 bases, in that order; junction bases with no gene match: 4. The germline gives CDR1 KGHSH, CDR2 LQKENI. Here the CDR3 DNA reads TGTGCCAGCTCTCCAGGGACAGGGAATCAGCCCCAGCATTTT. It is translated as CASSPGTGNQPQHF. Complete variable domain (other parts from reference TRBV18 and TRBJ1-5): NAGVMQNPRHLVRRRGQEARLRCSPMKGHSHVYWYRQLPEEGLKFMVYLQKENIIDESGMPKERFSAEFPKEGPSILRIQQVVRGDSAAYFCASSPGTGNQPQHFGDGTRLSIL.

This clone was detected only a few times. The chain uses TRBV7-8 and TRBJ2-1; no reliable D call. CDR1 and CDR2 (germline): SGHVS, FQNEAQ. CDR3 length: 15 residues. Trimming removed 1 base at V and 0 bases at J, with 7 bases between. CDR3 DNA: TGTGCCAGCAGCTTAGATTCGGGCTCCTACAATGAGCAGTTCTTC. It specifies CASSLDSGSYNEQFF. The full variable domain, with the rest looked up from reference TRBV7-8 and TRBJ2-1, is GAGVSQSPRYKVAKRGQDVALRCDPISGHVSLFWYQQALGQGPEFLTYFQNEAQLDKSGLPSDRFFAERPEGSVSTLKIQRTQQEDSAVYLCASSLDSGSYNEQFFGPGTRLTVL.

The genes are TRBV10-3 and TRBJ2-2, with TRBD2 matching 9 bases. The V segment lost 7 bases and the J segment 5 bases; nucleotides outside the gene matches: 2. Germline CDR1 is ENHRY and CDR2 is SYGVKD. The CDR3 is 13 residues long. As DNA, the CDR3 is TGTGCCATCACGAGCGGGGGGACCGGGGAGCTGTTTTTT. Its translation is CAITSGGTGELFF.

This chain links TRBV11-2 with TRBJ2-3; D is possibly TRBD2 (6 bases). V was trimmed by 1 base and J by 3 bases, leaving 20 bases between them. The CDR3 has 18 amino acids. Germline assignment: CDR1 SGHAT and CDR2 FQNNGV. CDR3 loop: CASSLGPLREEVTDTQYF. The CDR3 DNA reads TGTGCCAGCAGCTTAGGGCCGCTTAGGGAGGAGGTAACAGATACGCAGTATTTT.

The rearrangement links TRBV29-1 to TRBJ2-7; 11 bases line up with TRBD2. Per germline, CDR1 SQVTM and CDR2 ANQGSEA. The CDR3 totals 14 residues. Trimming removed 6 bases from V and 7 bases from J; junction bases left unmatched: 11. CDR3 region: CSVGSGRVGGEQYF. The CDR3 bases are TGCAGCGTCGGTAGCGGGAGGGTCGGGGGGGAGCAGTACTTC.

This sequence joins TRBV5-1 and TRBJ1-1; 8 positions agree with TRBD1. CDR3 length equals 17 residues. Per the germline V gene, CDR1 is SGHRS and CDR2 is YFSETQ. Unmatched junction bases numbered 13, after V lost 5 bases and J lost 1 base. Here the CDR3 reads CASRGAPGGLSNTEAFF. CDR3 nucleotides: TGCGCCAGCAGGGGAGCGCCAGGGGGCCTCTCGAACACTGAAGCTTTCTTT.

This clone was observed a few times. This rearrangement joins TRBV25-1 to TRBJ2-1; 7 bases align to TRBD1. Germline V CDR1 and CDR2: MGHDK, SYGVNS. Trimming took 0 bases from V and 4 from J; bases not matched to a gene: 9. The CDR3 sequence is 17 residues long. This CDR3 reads CASSEYPTGAGYNEQFF. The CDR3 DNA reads TGTGCCAGCAGTGAATATCCAACAGGGGCAGGGTACAATGAGCAGTTCTTC. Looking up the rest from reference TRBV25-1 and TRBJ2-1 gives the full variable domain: EADIYQTPRYLVIGTGKKITLECSQTMGHDKMYWYQQDPGMELHLIHYSYGVNSTEKGDLSSESTVSRIRTEHFPLTLESARPSHTSQYLCASSEYPTGAGYNEQFFGPGTRLTVL.

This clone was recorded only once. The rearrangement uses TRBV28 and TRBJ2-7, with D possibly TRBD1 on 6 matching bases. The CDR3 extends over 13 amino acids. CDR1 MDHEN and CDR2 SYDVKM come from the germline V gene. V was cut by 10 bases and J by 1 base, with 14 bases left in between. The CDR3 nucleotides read TGTGCCATACAGGGAATGTTTTCCTACGAGCAGTACTTC. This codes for CAIQGMFSYEQYF.

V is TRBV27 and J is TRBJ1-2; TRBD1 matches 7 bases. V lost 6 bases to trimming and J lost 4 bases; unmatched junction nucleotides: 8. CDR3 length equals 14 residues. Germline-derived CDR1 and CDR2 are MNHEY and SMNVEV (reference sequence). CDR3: CASRRTGTTYGYTF. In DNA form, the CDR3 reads TGTGCCAGCAGGAGGACAGGTACGACCTATGGCTACACCTTC.

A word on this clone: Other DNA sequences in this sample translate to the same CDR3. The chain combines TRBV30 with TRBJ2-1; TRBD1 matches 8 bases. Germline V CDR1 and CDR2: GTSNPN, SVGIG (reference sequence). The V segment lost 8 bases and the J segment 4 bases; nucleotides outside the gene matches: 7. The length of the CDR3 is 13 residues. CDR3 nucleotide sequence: TGTGCCCGCGCAGGGGGCTTTTACAATGAGCAGTTCTTC. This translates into CARAGGFYNEQFF.

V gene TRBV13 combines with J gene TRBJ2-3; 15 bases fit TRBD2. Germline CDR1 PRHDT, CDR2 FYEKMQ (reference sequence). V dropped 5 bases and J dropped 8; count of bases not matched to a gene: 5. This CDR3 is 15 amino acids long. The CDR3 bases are TGTGCCAGCAGCCTCGGGACTAGCGGGGGGCGTACGCAGTATTTT. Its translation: CASSLGTSGGRTQYF.

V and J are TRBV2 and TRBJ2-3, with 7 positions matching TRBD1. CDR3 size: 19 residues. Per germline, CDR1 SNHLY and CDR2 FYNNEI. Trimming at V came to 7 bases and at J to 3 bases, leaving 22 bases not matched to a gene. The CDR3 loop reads CASIPGGWYPGQQTDTQYF. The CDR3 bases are TGTGCCAGCATCCCCGGAGGTTGGTATCCGGGACAGCAAACAGATACGCAGTATTTT. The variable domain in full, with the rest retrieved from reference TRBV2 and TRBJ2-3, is EPEVTQTPSHQVTQMGQEVILRCVPISNHLYFYWYRQILGQKVEFLVSFYNNEISEKSEIFDDQFSVERPDGSNFTLKIRSTKLEDSAMYFCASIPGGWYPGQQTDTQYFGPGTRLTVL.